The 32 T cell receptor beta chains listed next were all sequenced from one sample in a study of cytomegalovirus exposure and HLA in healthy donors listed by TCRdb under 2017. The method behind the library was the immunoSEQ multiplex PCR assay. A mixture of 60 forward primers for TCR Vbeta segments and 13 reverse primers for TCR Jbeta segments was used in the multiplex PCR. Held by TCRdb, this immuneACCESS table contains in-frame sequences only and omits some clones. Under half of the omission traces to an unresolved V gene where checked; the cause of the rest is unknown. Across this sample there are approximately 190,000 clones, with approximately 81% seen only once. Clones ranked in the top ten supply 3.5% to 4% of the sample. What was sequenced was PBMCs. Receptors were obtained from a man in his fifties in good health and CMV-seronegative.

The J gene is TRBJ2-3, the V gene TRBV7-2, with TRBD1 matching over 7 bases. CDR1 is SGHTA, CDR2 FQGNSA, per germline. V shed 3 bases and J 2 bases; nucleotides not matched to a gene: 5. The CDR3 length is 15 residues. This chain's CDR3 is CASSFPGQTTDTQYF. In DNA form, the CDR3 reads TGTGCCAGCAGCTTTCCGGGACAGACCACAGATACGCAGTATTTT.

The chain's CDR3 is CASSTGVRAEAFF. The DNA of the CDR3 is TGTGCCAGTTCAACAGGGGTGAGAGCTGAAGCTTTCTTT. The chain combines TRBV18 with TRBJ1-1; 7 bases are a match to TRBD1. This CDR3 has 13 amino acids. The ends lost 9 bases at V and 6 bases at J; junction bases unmatched: 10. Per germline, CDR1 KGHSH and CDR2 LQKENI.

The rearrangement links TRBV5-8 to TRBJ2-2; 7 bases are shared with TRBD2. The CDR3 is made up of 12 amino acids. Germline trimming cut 7 bases from V and 9 bases from J; bases unmatched to any gene: 6. The germline V gene has CDR1 SGHTS and CDR2 YDEGEE. The CDR3 DNA reads TGTGCCAGCCCCGGGAGGCAGAGGGAGCTGTTTTTT. It specifies CASPGRQRELFF.

For the CDR3, the DNA is TGTGCCAGTAGTATCGCCCCGGGAGTTCATCAGCCCCAGCATTTT. Encoded protein: CASSIAPGVHQPQHF. J is TRBJ1-5 and V is TRBV19, with D hard to call. Trimming pared 3 bases from V and 5 bases from J, leaving 14 bases between. The germline gives CDR1 LNHDA, CDR2 SQIVND (reference sequence). The CDR3 is 15 amino acids. The full variable domain, completed using reference TRBV19 and TRBJ1-5, is DGGITQSPKYLFRKEGQNVTLSCEQNLNHDAMYWYRQDPGQGLRLIYYSQIVNDFQKGDIAEGYSVSREKKESFPLTVTSAQKNPTAFYLCASSIAPGVHQPQHFGDGTRLSIL.

This clone came up a few times. This chain connects TRBV12-5 to TRBJ2-1; D is possibly TRBD2 (6 bases). Trimming cost V 1 base and J 0 bases, with 19 bases left between them. CDR3 size: 19 residues. Germline V lookup: CDR1 LGHNT, CDR2 FRNRAP. The CDR3 sequence: CASGLALFSGASSYNEQFF. The CDR3 coding sequence is TGTGCTAGTGGTTTGGCTCTCTTTAGCGGCGCTAGCTCCTACAATGAGCAGTTCTTC.

The J gene is TRBJ2-7, the V gene TRBV10-3; TRBD1 matches 9 bases. CDR1 and CDR2 (germline): ENHRY, SYGVKD. The CDR3 consists of 15 residues. Unmatched junction bases numbered 4, after V lost 4 bases and J lost 0 bases. The CDR3 coding sequence is TGTGCCATCAGTGGGGACAGGGATAGCTCCTACGAGCAGTACTTC. Its protein is CAISGDRDSSYEQYF.

V gene TRBV19 combines with J gene TRBJ2-7; tentatively, D is TRBD2 (6 bases). Trimming stripped 3 bases from V and 0 bases from J, with 9 bases between. This CDR3 spans 14 amino acids. Per the germline V gene, CDR1 is LNHDA and CDR2 is SQIVND (reference sequence). CDR3 loop: CASSMGGSSYEQYF. The CDR3 DNA follows: TGTGCCAGTAGTATGGGGGGTTCCTCCTACGAGCAGTACTTC.

This sequence joins TRBV19 and TRBJ1-6; 10 nucleotides align to TRBD1. The germline V gene has CDR1 LNHDA and CDR2 SQIVND (reference sequence). The J segment lost 6 bases and the V segment lost 2 bases, leaving 4 bases of the junction unmatched. This CDR3 has 16 residues. The CDR3 here is CASSISRDRGNSPLHF. The CDR3 nucleotides read TGTGCCAGTAGTATATCCCGGGACAGGGGTAATTCACCCCTCCACTTT.

Here the CDR3 reads CASSHGLDKNTDTQYF. As DNA, the CDR3 is TGTGCCAGCAGCCACGGGCTGGACAAAAACACAGATACGCAGTATTTT. The chain uses TRBV6-6 and TRBJ2-3; D may be TRBD1 (5 bases). Germline V CDR1 and CDR2: MNHNY, SVGAGI (reference sequence). V lost 6 bases, J lost 2 bases, and 18 bases lay in between. This CDR3 has 16 residues.

V usage is TRBV9 and J usage is TRBJ2-1; possibly TRBD1 for D (6 bases). From germline, CDR1 is SGDLS and CDR2 YYNGEE. V was clipped by 4 bases and J by 0 bases, with 14 bases between them. The CDR3 totals 16 residues. The CDR3 sequence: CASSQGSGISYNEQFF. In nucleotides, the CDR3 is TGTGCCAGCAGCCAGGGGTCGGGCATCTCCTACAATGAGCAGTTCTTC.

On this clone itself: The junction does not match germline at one end; this may be a read error. The gene calls are TRBV7-2 and TRBJ1-2, with D hard to call. The germline V gene encodes CDR1 SGHTA and CDR2 FQGNSA. This CDR3 has 12 amino acids. The CDR3 sequence is CASSPGPERRDF. The CDR3 DNA reads TGTGCCAGCAGCCCCGGCCCGGAACGACGGGACTTC. The full variable domain, with the rest looked up from reference TRBV7-2 and TRBJ1-2, is GAGVSQSPSNKVTEKGKDVELRCDPISGHTALYWYRQSLGQGLEFLIYFQGNSAPDKSGLPSDRFSAERTGGSVSTLTIQRTQQEDSAVYLCASSPGPERRDFGSGTRLTVV.

This chain links TRBV7-9 with TRBJ1-1; tentative D call: TRBD1 (5 bases). Per the germline V gene, CDR1 is SEHNR and CDR2 is FQNEAQ (reference sequence). V was trimmed by 1 base and J by 4 bases, leaving 10 bases between them. This CDR3 has 14 amino acids. The CDR3 DNA follows: TGTGCCAGCAGCTTAGATACAGGCCTCACTGAAGCTTTCTTT. This encodes CASSLDTGLTEAFF.

This chain links TRBV6-6 with TRBJ2-1; TRBD1 might be the D (5 bases). The V gene lost 2 bases and the J gene lost 4 bases, with 12 bases spanning the gap. CDR3 length: 15 amino acids. Germline V gene sequence: CDR1 MNHNY, CDR2 SVGAGI (reference sequence). CDR3 nucleotides: TGTGCCAGCAGTTACCTAGGACAATTTTACAATGAGCAGTTCTTC. Residues: CASSYLGQFYNEQFF.

This clone appeared a few times. This sequence joins TRBV9 and TRBJ1-1, with a weak D call TRBD1 (5 bases). Germline V gene lookup returns CDR1 SGDLS and CDR2 YYNGEE. The V and J ends lost 4 bases and 7 bases respectively, with 8 bases between them. The CDR3 contains 11 residues. CDR3 bases: TGTGCCAGCAGCAGGGGTGGTGAAGCTTTCTTT. Its translation is CASSRGGEAFF. The full variable domain, completed using reference TRBV9 and TRBJ1-1, is DSGVTQTPKHLITATGQRVTLRCSPRSGDLSVYWYQQSLDQGLQFLIQYYNGEERAKGNILERFSAQQFPDLHSELNLSSLELGDSALYFCASSRGGEAFFGQGTRLTVV.

The chain combines TRBV7-6 with TRBJ2-2, with D perhaps matching TRBD2 (5 bases). This CDR3 comprises 13 residues. Trimming left V 5 bases short and J 6 bases short, with 10 bases between. Germline V gene sequence: CDR1 SGHVS, CDR2 FNYEAQ. CDR3 in amino acids: CASSPGRSGELFF. For the CDR3, the DNA is TGTGCCAGCAGCCCGGGGAGATCCGGGGAGCTGTTTTTT. Full variable domain (missing parts from reference TRBV7-6 and TRBJ2-2): GAGVSQSPRYKVTKRGQDVALRCDPISGHVSLYWYRQALGQGPEFLTYFNYEAQQDKSGLPNDRFSAERPEGSISTLTIQRTEQRDSAMYRCASSPGRSGELFFGEGSRLTVL.

This clone was found once. This rearrangement joins TRBV5-1 to TRBJ2-4; the D gene is possibly TRBD2 (6 bases). The length of the CDR3 is 15 residues. Germline assignment: CDR1 SGHRS and CDR2 YFSETQ. V was pared by 0 bases and J by 3 bases, with 10 bases between. In nucleotides, the CDR3 is TGCGCCAGCAGCTTGGGAGGGACTGGCAAAAACATTCAGTACTTC. This sequence encodes CASSLGGTGKNIQYF.

This chain joins TRBV7-9 and TRBJ1-3; 9 bases align to TRBD1. V lost 5 bases and J lost 4; bases outside the gene matches: 6. The CDR3 is 15 amino acids. CDR1 SEHNR and CDR2 FQNEAQ come from the germline V gene (reference sequence). The CDR3 region has the DNA TGTGCCAGCAGCAGGAACAGGGGGCTGGGAAACACCATATATTTT. It is translated as CASSRNRGLGNTIYF.

V usage is TRBV6-1 and J usage is TRBJ2-4; possibly TRBD2 for D (6 bases). From germline, CDR1 is MNHNS and CDR2 SASEGT. The CDR3 spans 14 residues. V was clipped by 11 bases and J by 8 bases, with 22 bases between them. CDR3 nucleotides: TGTGCCTCCCACCCCCCCGTCTCGGGGGACATTCAGTACTTC. This sequence encodes CASHPPVSGDIQYF.

The chain uses TRBV6-1 and TRBJ2-7; TRBD1 might be the D (6 bases). Germline V lookup: CDR1 MNHNS, CDR2 SASEGT. The CDR3 has 13 amino acids. V shed 3 bases and J shed 7 bases, with 13 bases lying between them. The CDR3 DNA reads as TGTGCCAGCAGTGACAGGGGAATGAGTGAGCAGTACTTC. This translates into CASSDRGMSEQYF.

Worth noting for this clone: The same CDR3 can be traced to other DNA sequences in this sample. The rearrangement joins TRBV7-2 to TRBJ2-3; no definite D call. CDR3 length: 13 amino acids. The ends were cut back, 5 bases at V and 3 bases at J, with 9 bases in the middle. Germline values: CDR1 SGHTA, CDR2 FQGNSA. The CDR3 sequence: CASSLERTDTQYF. CDR3 nucleotides: TGTGCCAGCAGCCTAGAACGGACAGATACGCAGTATTTT. Combining the CDR3 with reference TRBV7-2 and TRBJ2-3 gives the whole variable domain GAGVSQSPSNKVTEKGKDVELRCDPISGHTALYWYRQSLGQGLEFLIYFQGNSAPDKSGLPSDRFSAERTGGSVSTLTIQRTQQEDSAVYLCASSLERTDTQYFGPGTRLTVL.

The V and J genes are TRBV19 and TRBJ2-7, with a tentative D call TRBD1 (6 bases). V was cut by 5 bases and J by 2 bases, with 13 bases left in between. CDR1 is LNHDA, CDR2 SQIVND, per germline (reference sequence). The CDR3 runs to 14 residues. CDR3 nucleotides: TGTGCCAGTAGTTCACCGGGACACCCCTACGAGCAGTACTTC. As protein: CASSSPGHPYEQYF.

The rearrangement uses TRBV7-3 and TRBJ1-1; a weak D match, TRBD1 (6 bases). The V gene lost 1 base and the J gene lost 3 bases, with 6 bases spanning the gap. The CDR3 contains 13 residues. Germline lookup yields CDR1 SGHTA and CDR2 FQGTGA. The DNA for the CDR3 is TGTGCCAGCAGCTTAAAGGGGGACACTGAAGCTTTCTTT. It specifies CASSLKGDTEAFF.

The genes are TRBV5-6 and TRBJ2-3; D is perhaps TRBD1 (7 bases). The V gene's germline CDR1 is SGHDT and CDR2 YYEEEE. The CDR3 contains 16 residues. V lost 1 base and J lost 3, with 15 bases in between. The CDR3 protein is CASSLLSGGWTDTQYF. The CDR3 nucleotides are TGTGCCAGCAGCTTGCTTTCAGGGGGGTGGACAGATACGCAGTATTTT.

V usage is TRBV5-1 and J usage is TRBJ2-3; 9 positions agree with TRBD1. The ends lost 3 bases at V and 3 bases at J; junction bases unmatched: 2. The CDR3 has 14 residues. Per germline, CDR1 SGHRS and CDR2 YFSETQ. In DNA, the CDR3 is TGCGCCAGCAGCTCGGGACAGGGAACAGATACGCAGTATTTT. Its protein product is CASSSGQGTDTQYF.

The chain recombines TRBV20-1 with TRBJ1-2; the D gene is possibly TRBD1 (5 bases). From germline, CDR1 is DFQATT and CDR2 SNEGSKA (reference sequence). Trimming cost V 6 bases and J 8 bases, with 13 bases left between them. This CDR3 region has 11 residues. DNA for the CDR3: TGCAGTGCCCAAATCGGGGGAGGCTACACCTTC. Translated, it gives CSAQIGGGYTF.

The V and J genes are TRBV2 and TRBJ2-7; TRBD2 is a possible D gene (6 bases). CDR1 SNHLY and CDR2 FYNNEI come from the germline V gene. This CDR3 spans 12 amino acids. Trimming took 8 bases from V and 4 from J, leaving 12 bases between them. The CDR3 sequence is CASGRGLYEQYF. As DNA, the CDR3 is TGTGCCAGCGGCCGGGGGTTGTACGAGCAGTACTTC.

The chain links TRBV11-2 to TRBJ2-3; D possibly corresponds to TRBD2 (5 bases). Germline V CDR1 and CDR2: SGHAT, FQNNGV. Trimming removed 6 bases at V and 2 bases at J, with 15 bases between. This CDR3 is built from 15 residues. The CDR3: CASSQRALNTDTQYF. CDR3 in DNA: TGTGCCAGCAGTCAGAGGGCGCTTAACACAGATACGCAGTATTTT.

The rearrangement links TRBV10-3 to TRBJ1-2; tentatively, D is TRBD1 (5 bases). CDR1 is ENHRY and CDR2 is SYGVKD in the germline V gene. The V and J ends lost 2 bases and 3 bases respectively, with 19 bases between them. The CDR3 consists of 17 residues. The CDR3 nucleotides are TGTGCCATCAGTGAGCAGGGTGAGGATAAGGGCGACTATGGCTACACCTTC. It is translated as CAISEQGEDKGDYGYTF.

The rearrangement links TRBV11-2 to TRBJ1-3; no reliable D call. V was pared by 5 bases and J by 0 bases, with 8 bases between. The CDR3 has 14 amino acids. Germline V gene lookup returns CDR1 SGHAT and CDR2 FQNNGV. The DNA of the CDR3 is TGTGCCAGCAGCCGATTGAGCTCTGGAAACACCATATATTTT. Translation gives CASSRLSSGNTIYF.

This clone was observed a few times. The genes are TRBV9 and TRBJ2-2; a possible D gene is TRBD2 (6 bases). Germline V lookup: CDR1 SGDLS, CDR2 YYNGEE. This CDR3 is 14 amino acids long. The germline V and J ends were trimmed by 3 bases and 7 bases, with 13 bases remaining between them. This CDR3 is CASSGGTPLGELFF. The DNA of the CDR3 is TGTGCCAGCAGCGGCGGGACTCCGCTCGGGGAGCTGTTTTTT.

This clone has a single count. The chain is built from TRBV30 and TRBJ2-5, with D possibly being TRBD1 (6 bases). CDR3 length equals 13 residues. Trimming pared 5 bases from V and 5 bases from J, leaving 15 bases between. The germline V gene has CDR1 GTSNPN and CDR2 SVGIG (reference sequence). The CDR3 bases are TGTGCCTGGCAGCTACAGGGTCAGGAGACCCAGTACTTC. It translates to CAWQLQGQETQYF. The whole variable domain, remainder taken from reference TRBV30 and TRBJ2-5, is SQTIHQWPATLVQPVGSPLSLECTVEGTSNPNLYWYRQAAGRGLQLLFYSVGIGQISSEVPQNLSASRPQDRQFILSSKKLLLSDSGFYLCAWQLQGQETQYFGPGTRLLVL.

The J gene is TRBJ2-1, the V gene TRBV11-2, with D maybe TRBD2 (6 bases). CDR1 is SGHAT and CDR2 is FQNNGV in the germline V gene. Between the trimmed V and J ends, which lost 1 base and 5 bases, there was a span of 6 bases. The CDR3 covers 13 residues. The CDR3 region has the DNA TGTGCCAGCAGCTTAGGACTAGACAATGAGCAGTTCTTC. Translating it yields CASSLGLDNEQFF.